The 15 T cell receptor beta chains in this list originate from one sample, sequenced in a study of CD8 T cells in Susac syndrome (dated 2019 in TCRdb). Libraries were prepared through the immunoSEQ multiplex PCR assay. RNA was extracted with the RNeasy kit and 0.5 to 1 ug was reverse transcribed using random hexamers. TCRdb passed the public sequencing reads through fastp at Q25 and MiXCR, retaining productive beta sequences. Rows are combined by CDR3 protein, so each entry shows the most common genes and DNA. This sample gives over 80,000 distinct CDR3 sequences in total; approximately 93% of them show up just once. 0.85% to 1% of the sample is taken by the ten largest. Input material: CD8+ T cells from PBMCs. The receptor set was obtained from a human donor with Susac syndrome.

The chain is built from TRBV2 and TRBJ2-7, with a weak D call TRBD2 (5 bases). Trimming pared 6 bases from V and 0 bases from J, leaving 15 bases between. The germline CDR1 and CDR2 sequences are SNHLY and FYNNEI. CDR3 length: 15 amino acids. The CDR3 region is CASRAGGLSSYEQYF. The DNA of the CDR3 is TGTGCCAGCAGGGCGGGCGGTTTAAGCTCCTACGAGCAGTACTTC.

The chain couples TRBV25-1 to TRBJ2-5; 8 bases map to TRBD2. The V gene end was trimmed by 3 bases and the J gene end by 5 bases; junction bases not matched to a gene: 14. This CDR3 comprises 17 residues. Germline V CDR1 and CDR2: MGHDK, SYGVNS. The DNA for the CDR3 is TGTGCCAGCAGTGACCCAATAGCGGGGCTGGTCGAGGAGACCCAGTACTTC. It is translated as CASSDPIAGLVEETQYF.

The CDR3 reads CSVLAGELFF. The CDR3, as DNA: TGCAGCGTTCTTGCCGGGGAGCTGTTTTTT. The gene calls are TRBV29-1 and TRBJ2-2; D is undetermined. CDR3 length equals 10 residues. The germline gives CDR1 SQVTM, CDR2 ANQGSEA. The ends were cut back, 5 bases at V and 6 bases at J, with 4 bases in the middle.

The chain uses TRBV7-9 and TRBJ2-5; unclear D gene. V lost 4 bases and J 1 base, leaving 22 bases between the germline ends. Germline lookup yields CDR1 SEHNR and CDR2 FQNEAQ (reference sequence). The CDR3 extends over 18 amino acids. The CDR3 loop reads CASSSQGPRTVFQETQYF. CDR3 coding DNA: TGTGCCAGCAGCTCACAAGGGCCTCGTACGGTATTCCAAGAGACCCAGTACTTC.

The rearrangement links TRBV2 to TRBJ2-7; D assignment may be TRBD1 or TRBD2 (5 bases each). The CDR3 sequence is 16 residues long. V lost 3 bases and J 5 bases, leaving 20 bases between the germline ends. Germline CDR1 reads SNHLY; CDR2 reads FYNNEI. CDR3 loop: CASSDSPTALGDEQYF. As DNA, the CDR3 is TGTGCCAGCAGTGACAGCCCAACGGCCTTGGGGGACGAGCAGTACTTC.

This clonotype was seen a single time. This chain joins TRBV7-9 and TRBJ2-1, with 7 bases identical to TRBD2. The CDR3 has 16 residues. Per the germline V gene, CDR1 is SEHNR and CDR2 is FQNEAQ (reference sequence). V lost 5 bases and J lost 0; bases outside the gene matches: 7. CDR3 coding DNA: TGTGCCAGCAGCGGGCGGGAGATAAGCTCCTACAATGAGCAGTTCTTC. Translating gives CASSGREISSYNEQFF. Based on the CDR3 plus reference TRBV7-9 and TRBJ2-1, the full variable domain is DTGVSQNPRHKITKRGQNVTFRCDPISEHNRLYWYRQTLGQGPEFLTYFQNEAQLEKSRLLSDRFSAERPKGSFSTLEIQRTEQGDSAMYLCASSGREISSYNEQFFGPGTRLTVL.

The chain couples TRBV6-5 to TRBJ1-2; perhaps TRBD1 as D (5 bases). The CDR3 length is 14 residues. The V gene lost 5 bases and the J gene lost 6 bases, with 16 bases spanning the gap. Per germline, CDR1 MNHEY and CDR2 SVGAGI. This CDR3 reads CASSPTGRRNGYTF. The CDR3 region has the DNA TGTGCCAGCAGTCCGACGGGACGGAGGAATGGCTACACCTTC.

The gene calls are TRBV9 and TRBJ1-4; 9 bases are shared with TRBD1. CDR1 is SGDLS, CDR2 YYNGEE, per germline. J lost 13 bases, V lost 3 bases, and 4 bases had no gene match. CDR3 size: 12 residues. CDR3 nucleotide sequence: TGTGCCAGCAGCGCTGGGACAGGGCGACTGTTTTTT. Amino acids: CASSAGTGRLFF. Combining the CDR3 with reference TRBV9 and TRBJ1-4 gives the whole variable domain DSGVTQTPKHLITATGQRVTLRCSPRSGDLSVYWYQQSLDQGLQFLIQYYNGEERAKGNILERFSAQQFPDLHSELNLSSLELGDSALYFCASSAGTGRLFFGSGTQLSVL.

The rearrangement links TRBV14 to TRBJ1-1; the D is unclear. The CDR3 runs to 15 residues. Germline V gene data show CDR1 as SGHDN and CDR2 as FVKESK. V dropped 0 bases and J dropped 7 bases, with 15 bases sitting between them. The CDR3 sequence: CASSQDGSQVNEAFF. In DNA, the CDR3 is TGTGCCAGCAGCCAAGATGGGTCACAAGTCAATGAAGCTTTCTTT.

The chain couples TRBV24-1 to TRBJ1-4, with D hard to call. The length of the CDR3 is 17 residues. CDR1 is KGHDR and CDR2 is SFDVKD in the germline V gene. V was cut by 4 bases and J by 8 bases, with 22 bases left in between. The DNA for the CDR3 is TGTGCCACCAGTGACTCCTCGGTCAAACAGTCGGAGGAAAAACTGTTTTTT. Protein sequence: CATSDSSVKQSEEKLFF.

The chain carries TRBV28 and TRBJ2-1, with D hard to call. Trimming pared 4 bases from V and 7 bases from J, leaving 14 bases between. The germline V gene has CDR1 MDHEN and CDR2 SYDVKM. There are 14 residues in the CDR3. In nucleotides, the CDR3 is TGTGCCAGCAGTTACCCAGGAGCCGTAAATGAGCAGTTCTTC. Amino acid sequence: CASSYPGAVNEQFF. The whole variable domain, remainder taken from reference TRBV28 and TRBJ2-1, is DVKVTQSSRYLVKRTGEKVFLECVQDMDHENMFWYRQDPGLGLRLIYFSYDVKMKEKGDIPEGYSVSREKKERFSLILESASTNQTSMYLCASSYPGAVNEQFFGPGTRLTVL.

J is TRBJ2-2 and V is TRBV5-1, with 7 bases fitting TRBD1. V lost 2 bases, J lost 3 bases, and 1 base stayed unmatched. Looked up from germline, CDR1 is SGHRS and CDR2 is YFSETQ. The CDR3 is 14 amino acids. CDR3 DNA: TGCGCCAGCAGCTTTACAGGGGACACCGGGGAGCTGTTTTTT. Translation: CASSFTGDTGELFF.

The rearrangement links TRBV12-3 or TRBV12-4 to TRBJ2-4; TRBD1 agrees at 9 bases. The ends lost 6 bases at V and 8 bases at J; junction bases unmatched: 5. This CDR3 contains 13 residues. CDR3 nucleotide sequence: TGTGCCAGCAGCCCACAGGGGGCGTACATTCAGTACTTC. It specifies CASSPQGAYIQYF.

V usage is TRBV3-1 and J usage is TRBJ1-2; D uncertain. The CDR3 extends over 11 amino acids. The germline CDR1 and CDR2 sequences are LGHDT and YNNKEL (reference sequence). Trimming pared 3 bases from V and 3 bases from J, leaving 2 bases between. CDR3 nucleotide sequence: TGTGCCAGCAGCCAGTACTATGGCTACACCTTC. It encodes CASSQYYGYTF.

This sequence joins TRBV7-8 and TRBJ2-3; D remains ambiguous. Germline assignment: CDR1 SGHVS and CDR2 FQNEAQ. The CDR3 is 13 amino acids. Deletions cut 1 base from V and 3 bases from J, with 5 bases between. Here the CDR3 DNA reads TGTGCCAGCAGCTTAGTGAGAACAGATACGCAGTATTTT. Translated: CASSLVRTDTQYF.